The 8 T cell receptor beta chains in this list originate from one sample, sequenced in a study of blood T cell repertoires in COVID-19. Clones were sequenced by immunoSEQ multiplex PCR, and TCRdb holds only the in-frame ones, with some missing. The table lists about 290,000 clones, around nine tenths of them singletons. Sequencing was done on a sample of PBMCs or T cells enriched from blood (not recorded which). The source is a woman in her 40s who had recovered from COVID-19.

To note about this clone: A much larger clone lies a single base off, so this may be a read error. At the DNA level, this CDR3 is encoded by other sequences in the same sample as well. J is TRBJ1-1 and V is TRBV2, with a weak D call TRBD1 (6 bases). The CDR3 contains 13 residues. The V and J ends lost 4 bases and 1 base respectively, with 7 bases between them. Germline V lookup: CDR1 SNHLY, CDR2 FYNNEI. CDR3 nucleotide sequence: TGTGCCAGCAGTGTACAGGGGAACACTGAAGCTTTCTTT. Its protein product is CASSVQGNTEAFF.

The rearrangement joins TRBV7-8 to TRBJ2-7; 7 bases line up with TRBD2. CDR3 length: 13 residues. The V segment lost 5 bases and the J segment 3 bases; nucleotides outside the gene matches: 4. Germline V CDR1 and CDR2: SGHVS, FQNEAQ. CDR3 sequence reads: CASSRTSNYEQYF. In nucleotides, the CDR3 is TGTGCCAGCAGCCGGACTAGTAACTACGAGCAGTACTTC.

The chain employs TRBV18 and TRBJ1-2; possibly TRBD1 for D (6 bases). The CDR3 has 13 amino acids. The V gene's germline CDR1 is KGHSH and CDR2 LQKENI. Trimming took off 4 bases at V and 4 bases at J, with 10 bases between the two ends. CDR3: CASSQGESYGYTF. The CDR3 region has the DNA TGTGCCAGCTCACAGGGGGAGAGCTATGGCTACACCTTC.

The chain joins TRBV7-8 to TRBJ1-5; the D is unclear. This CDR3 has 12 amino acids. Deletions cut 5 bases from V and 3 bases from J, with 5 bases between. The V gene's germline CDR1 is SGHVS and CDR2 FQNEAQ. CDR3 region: CASSPINQPQHF. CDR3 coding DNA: TGTGCCAGCAGCCCTATCAATCAGCCCCAGCATTTT.

The CDR3 protein is CASRRTANSNQPQHF. The CDR3 DNA follows: TGTGCCAGCAGGAGGACAGCAAATAGCAATCAGCCCCAGCATTTT. The genes are TRBV6-5 and TRBJ1-5; tentative D call: TRBD1 (6 bases). The CDR3 length is 15 residues. The ends were cut back, 6 bases at V and 0 bases at J, with 12 bases in the middle. Germline loops: CDR1 MNHEY, CDR2 SVGAGI.

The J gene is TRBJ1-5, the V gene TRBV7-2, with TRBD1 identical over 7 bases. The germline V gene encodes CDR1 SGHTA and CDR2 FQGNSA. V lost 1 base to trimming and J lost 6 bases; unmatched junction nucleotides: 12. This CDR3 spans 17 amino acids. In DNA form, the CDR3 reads TGTGCCAGCAGCTTAGATAGCGGAGGGGGCTTCATTCAGCCCCAGCATTTT. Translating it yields CASSLDSGGGFIQPQHF.

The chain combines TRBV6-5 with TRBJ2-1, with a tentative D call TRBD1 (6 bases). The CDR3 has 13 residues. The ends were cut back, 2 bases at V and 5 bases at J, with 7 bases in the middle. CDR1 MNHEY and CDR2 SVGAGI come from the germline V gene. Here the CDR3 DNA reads TGTGCCAGCAGTTACAACAGGGACAATGAGCAGTTCTTC. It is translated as CASSYNRDNEQFF.

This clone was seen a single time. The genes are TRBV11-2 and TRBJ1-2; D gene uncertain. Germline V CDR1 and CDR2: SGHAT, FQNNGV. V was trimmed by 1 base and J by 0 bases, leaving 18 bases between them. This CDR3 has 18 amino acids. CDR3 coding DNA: TGTGCCAGCAGCTTAGTATCAGCGGGAATCAGAACTAACTATGGCTACACCTTC. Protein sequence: CASSLVSAGIRTNYGYTF.